The clone carrying this TCR beta chain turned up a few times. This sample is drawn from a study of T-cell reconstitution after alpha-beta-depleted transplantation in children. For TCRbeta, the library was prepared with unique molecular identifiers. MiXCR was run by TCRdb on the PCR reads, yielding one entry per CDR3 protein. This sample carries just under 550,000 distinct CDR3 sequences, around 20% of them seen once, and the ten largest clones take roughly 3.3%. The CDR3 spans 16 residues. Germline V gene lookup returns CDR1 MDHEN and CDR2 SYDVKM. V was pared by 3 bases and J by 1 base, with 15 bases between.

The sequence came from a human donor who donated a stem cell graft to a child with acute lymphoblastic leukemia. This sequence joins TRBV28 and TRBJ1-1; D is perhaps TRBD1 (5 bases). Source: PBMCs from the stem cell graft donor, taken from the stem cell graft. CDR3: CASSFFGRAGNTEAFF. CDR3 coding DNA: TGTGCCAGCAGTTTCTTCGGCAGGGCAGGGAACACTGAAGCTTTCTTT.